The 30 T cell receptor beta chains reported below all come from one sample, sequenced in a study of early T cells in non-severe SARS-CoV-2 infection. MiXCR was run by TCRdb on the 5' RACE reads, yielding one entry per CDR3 protein. The repertoire holds tens of thousands of distinct CDR3 sequences, with around 4.3% as singletons. Sample: whole blood. The receptors were gathered from an adult who was a healthcare worker with PCR-confirmed SARS-CoV-2 infection or an uninfected control (not recorded which).

This clonotype appeared many times. The chain has TRBV12-3 or TRBV12-4 and TRBJ2-3; D is unresolved. Trimming took 4 bases from V and 5 from J, leaving 16 bases between them. The CDR3 runs to 15 residues. CDR3 loop: CASSSVTLSGDTQYF. CDR3 DNA: TGTGCCAGCAGTTCGGTTACGCTTTCGGGAGATACGCAGTATTTT.

The table lists this clonotype with many counts. The chain carries TRBV7-9 and TRBJ2-1, with 10 bases aligning to TRBD2. CDR1 and CDR2 (germline): SEHNR, FQNEAQ (reference sequence). V lost 3 bases to trimming and J lost 7 bases; unmatched junction nucleotides: 9. This CDR3 has 16 residues. The CDR3 bases are TGTGCCAGCAGCTTTACAACTAGCGGGGCACGGAATGAGCAGTTCTTC. Translating gives CASSFTTSGARNEQFF.

This clonotype was recorded many times. The rearrangement uses TRBV28 and TRBJ2-7; D tentatively fits TRBD1 or TRBD2 (7 bases each). This CDR3 spans 15 amino acids. CDR1 MDHEN and CDR2 SYDVKM come from the germline V gene. V was clipped by 2 bases and J by 7 bases, with 18 bases between them. CDR3 in amino acids: CASSLSIRGREEQYF. CDR3 coding DNA: TGTGCCAGCAGTTTAAGTATCAGGGGGAGGGAAGAGCAGTACTTC.

This clonotype has a count of ten or more. V and J are TRBV7-8 and TRBJ2-7; TRBD1 matches 8 bases. The CDR3 totals 15 residues. Germline CDR1 and CDR2: SGHVS and FQNEAQ. The V segment lost 0 bases and the J segment 4 bases; nucleotides outside the gene matches: 5. CDR3 sequence: CASSLAPGQGYEQYF. The CDR3 nucleotides are TGTGCCAGCAGCTTAGCGCCTGGACAGGGTTACGAGCAGTACTTC.

This clonotype was detected only a few times. The rearrangement uses TRBV7-3 and TRBJ2-1; possible D gene TRBD2, 5 bases. CDR1 is SGHTA and CDR2 is FQGTGA in the germline V gene. Deletions cut 5 bases from V and 4 bases from J, with 9 bases between. The CDR3 covers 13 residues. The CDR3 loop reads CASSVERYNEQFF. In DNA form, the CDR3 reads TGTGCCAGCAGCGTAGAGCGGTACAATGAGCAGTTCTTC.

In this sample, this clonotype turned up many times. The V call is TRBV11-3, the J call TRBJ2-5, with 8 bases lining up with TRBD2. The CDR3 is 16 amino acids. The V and J ends lost 4 bases and 0 bases, in that order; junction bases with no gene match: 7. Germline-derived CDR1 and CDR2 are SGHNT and YENEEA. The CDR3 region has the DNA TGTGCCAGCAGCTCCGCGGGGGGAATACACCAAGAGACCCAGTACTTC. This encodes CASSSAGGIHQETQYF.

This clonotype was counted ten times or more. The V and J genes are TRBV29-1 and TRBJ2-1, with D perhaps matching TRBD1 (5 bases). The CDR3 loop spans 16 amino acids. CDR1 is SQVTM and CDR2 is ANQGSEA in the germline V gene. The V gene lost 0 bases and the J gene lost 4 bases, with 16 bases spanning the gap. CDR3 DNA: TGCAGCGTTGAAGATCAGGGCCGGTCGGCATACAATGAGCAGTTCTTC. Protein: CSVEDQGRSAYNEQFF.

There are many counts of this clonotype. The chain employs TRBV30 and TRBJ1-5; no reliable D call. This CDR3 is built from 13 residues. V lost 0 bases, J lost 4 bases, and 7 bases lay in between. Germline CDR1 GTSNPN, CDR2 SVGIG (reference sequence). The CDR3 here is CAWSVSRNQPQHF. CDR3 nucleotide sequence: TGTGCCTGGAGTGTAAGCAGAAATCAGCCCCAGCATTTT. Based on the CDR3 plus reference TRBV30 and TRBJ1-5, the full variable domain is SQTIHQWPATLVQPVGSPLSLECTVEGTSNPNLYWYRQAAGRGLQLLFYSVGIGQISSEVPQNLSASRPQDRQFILSSKKLLLSDSGFYLCAWSVSRNQPQHFGDGTRLSIL.

This clonotype appeared many times. The chain is built from TRBV29-1 and TRBJ2-6, with D tentatively TRBD1 or TRBD2 (5 bases each). Trimming shortened V by 4 bases and J by 2 bases, and 9 bases separated the two germline ends. The CDR3 is made up of 14 amino acids. Germline CDR1 reads SQVTM; CDR2 reads ANQGSEA. The CDR3: CSVGGVAGANVLTF. The DNA of the CDR3 is TGCAGCGTTGGAGGGGTAGCTGGGGCCAACGTCCTGACTTTC.

This clonotype was seen a few times. The chain is built from TRBV7-2 and TRBJ2-7; TRBD2 aligns across 10 bases. Per the germline V gene, CDR1 is SGHTA and CDR2 is FQGNSA. J was trimmed by 3 bases and V by 5 bases; bases with no gene match: 7. The CDR3 sequence is 15 residues long. The chain's CDR3 is CASSQAGGISYEQYF. The CDR3 DNA reads TGTGCCAGCAGCCAAGCGGGAGGGATAAGCTACGAGCAGTACTTC.

This clonotype was seen repeatedly, ten times or more. The J gene is TRBJ2-1, the V gene TRBV7-9; TRBD2 matches at 11 bases. The germline CDR1 and CDR2 sequences are SEHNR and FQNEAQ (reference sequence). This CDR3 is 20 amino acids long. Trimming cost V 1 base and J 9 bases; bases outside gene matches: 20. The CDR3 sequence is CASSLGEASGRFLLPGEQFF. In DNA form, the CDR3 reads TGTGCCAGCAGCTTAGGGGAGGCTAGCGGGAGGTTCCTCCTACCAGGTGAGCAGTTCTTC.

This clonotype was found many times. The chain links TRBV6-2 or TRBV6-3 to TRBJ1-1; TRBD1 agrees at 7 bases. The CDR3 is 14 amino acids. V dropped 4 bases and J dropped 3; count of bases not matched to a gene: 5. Germline lookup yields CDR1 MNHEY and CDR2 SVGEGT. The CDR3 reads CASSFSGQYTEAFF. The DNA for the CDR3 is TGTGCCAGCAGTTTTTCGGGACAGTACACTGAAGCTTTCTTT.

This clonotype was recorded at least ten times. J is TRBJ1-2 and V is TRBV24-1, with TRBD1 identical over 11 bases. This CDR3 is 16 amino acids long. V dropped 3 bases and J dropped 4; count of bases not matched to a gene: 6. Germline values: CDR1 KGHDR, CDR2 SFDVKD. This CDR3 is CATSDPRTGGIYGYTF. For the CDR3, the DNA is TGTGCCACCAGTGATCCCCGGACAGGGGGCATCTATGGCTACACCTTC.

This clonotype was counted many times. J is TRBJ2-2 and V is TRBV20-1; 13 bases are shared with TRBD2. This CDR3 spans 17 amino acids. Germline V gives CDR1 DFQATT, CDR2 SNEGSKA (reference sequence). V lost 3 bases, J lost 6 bases, and 10 bases stayed unmatched. CDR3 coding DNA: TGCAGTGCTAGGACCCACCGACTAGCGGGAGGTGCCGGGGAGCTGTTTTTT. Protein: CSARTHRLAGGAGELFF.

This clonotype has more than one count but fewer than ten. CDR3 residues: CATSRDTNFLNTEAFF. The DNA for the CDR3 is TGTGCCACCAGCAGAGACACCAACTTCCTGAACACTGAAGCTTTCTTT. The chain recombines TRBV15 with TRBJ1-1, with D unclear. The CDR3 extends over 16 amino acids. The germline V and J ends were trimmed by 0 bases and 0 bases, with 11 bases remaining between them. The germline gives CDR1 LNHNV, CDR2 YYDKDF (reference sequence).

This clonotype was seen repeatedly, ten times or more. V usage is TRBV29-1 and J usage is TRBJ2-1, with D perhaps TRBD2 (6 bases). The germline V gene encodes CDR1 SQVTM and CDR2 ANQGSEA. This CDR3 contains 13 residues. The V end lost 7 bases, the J end lost 3 bases, and 13 bases lay between the germline ends. CDR3 amino acids: CSAWLADYNEQFF. Written as DNA, the CDR3 is TGCAGCGCCTGGTTAGCGGACTACAATGAGCAGTTCTTC.

Ten or more counts support this clonotype. J is TRBJ1-2 and V is TRBV9, with no clear D. V gave up 4 bases and J gave up 3 bases, with 13 bases separating them. The CDR3 runs 14 residues. Germline V CDR1 and CDR2: SGDLS, YYNGEE. In DNA, the CDR3 is TGTGCCAGCAGCCACGATGAGGGTTACTATGGCTACACCTTC. This gives the protein CASSHDEGYYGYTF.

In its sample, this clonotype was seen many times. The V gene is TRBV7-2, the J gene TRBJ2-3; D unclear. The CDR3 has 14 amino acids. V lost 3 bases and J lost 4, with 11 bases in between. CDR1 is SGHTA, CDR2 FQGNSA, per germline. This CDR3 reads CASSFGVVADTQYF. CDR3 nucleotides: TGTGCCAGCAGCTTTGGGGTAGTCGCAGATACGCAGTATTTT.

This clonotype came up many times. This chain connects TRBV6-5 to TRBJ2-2, with D possibly matching TRBD1 (8 bases). Germline V gene lookup returns CDR1 MNHEY and CDR2 SVGAGI. This CDR3 spans 17 amino acids. Deletions cut 2 bases from V and 1 base from J, with 14 bases between. The CDR3 nucleotides are TGTGCCAGCAGTTACGGACTAGGGACAGGGAACACCGGGGAGCTGTTTTTT. It specifies CASSYGLGTGNTGELFF.

In its sample, this clonotype is medium-sized. The rearrangement joins TRBV2 to TRBJ2-1; the D gene is possibly TRBD1 (6 bases). The CDR3 length is 15 residues. CDR1 SNHLY and CDR2 FYNNEI come from the germline V gene. Trimming removed 8 bases from V and 2 bases from J, with 16 bases in between. CDR3 DNA sequence: TGTGCCAGCTCTCGCCAGCCAGGGGCCTACAATGAGCAGTTCTTC. Translation: CASSRQPGAYNEQFF.

The chain carries TRBV12-3 or TRBV12-4 and TRBJ1-1, with unresolved D. Between the trimmed V and J ends, which lost 7 bases and 4 bases, there was a span of 19 bases. The CDR3 runs to 15 residues. CDR3 sequence: CASTLGVGVGTEAFF. The CDR3, as DNA: TGTGCCAGCACCTTAGGAGTTGGTGTGGGCACTGAAGCTTTCTTT.

This clonotype was recorded many times. The J gene is TRBJ2-3, the V gene TRBV24-1; 8 bases map to TRBD1. The CDR3 sequence is 14 residues long. Looked up from germline, CDR1 is KGHDR and CDR2 is SFDVKD. The ends lost 9 bases at V and 2 bases at J; junction bases unmatched: 6. The CDR3 DNA sequence: TGTGCCACCTTATACAGGGGGACCACAGATACGCAGTATTTT. Protein sequence: CATLYRGTTDTQYF.

This clonotype was observed at least ten times. The V and J genes are TRBV10-3 and TRBJ2-1; no firm D call. CDR3 size: 14 residues. Germline CDR1 ENHRY, CDR2 SYGVKD. V gave up 2 bases and J gave up 10 bases, with 15 bases separating them. Written as DNA, the CDR3 is TGTGCCATCAGTGAGGCAGGTGGCGAGGTAGAGCAGTTCTTC. It encodes CAISEAGGEVEQFF.

The chain employs TRBV10-3 and TRBJ2-1; D remains unclear. This CDR3 has 13 residues. Looked up from germline, CDR1 is ENHRY and CDR2 is SYGVKD. Trimming stripped 3 bases from V and 7 bases from J, with 10 bases between. Written as DNA, the CDR3 is TGTGCCATCAGTGAACCCCCCCAGAATGAGCAGTTCTTC. Translated, it gives CAISEPPQNEQFF.

This clonotype showed up many times. CDR3 sequence reads: CASSPTKGAPGTEAFF. Written as DNA, the CDR3 is TGTGCCAGCAGCCCTACGAAGGGGGCCCCGGGCACTGAAGCTTTCTTT. The genes are TRBV7-9 and TRBJ1-1, with TRBD1 matching 7 bases. CDR1 SEHNR and CDR2 FQNEAQ come from the germline V gene (reference sequence). The CDR3 loop spans 16 amino acids. V gave up 5 bases and J gave up 4 bases; unmatched junction bases: 13. Drawing the rest from reference TRBV7-9 and TRBJ1-1, the complete variable domain is DTGVSQNPRHKITKRGQNVTFRCDPISEHNRLYWYRQTLGQGPEFLTYFQNEAQLEKSRLLSDRFSAERPKGSFSTLEIQRTEQGDSAMYLCASSPTKGAPGTEAFFGQGTRLTVV.

In its sample, this clonotype was seen many times. CDR3 amino acids: CASHGVWGYTF. The CDR3 DNA reads TGTGCCAGCCACGGGGTTTGGGGCTACACCTTC. The chain joins TRBV19 to TRBJ1-2; D remains unclear. The CDR3 sequence is 11 residues long. Germline lookup yields CDR1 LNHDA and CDR2 SQIVND (reference sequence). The V end was cut by 9 bases, the J end by 8 bases, with 13 bases between.

This clonotype came up many times. This rearrangement joins TRBV11-2 to TRBJ2-3; no clear D gene. Germline CDR1 and CDR2: SGHAT and FQNNGV. Trimming took 0 bases from V and 11 from J, leaving 6 bases between them. The CDR3 is 11 residues long. The CDR3 DNA reads TGTGCCAGCAGCTTAGACTTCGGGCAGTATTTT. It translates to CASSLDFGQYF. Together with reference TRBV11-2 and TRBJ2-3, the CDR3 gives the full variable domain: EAGVAQSPRYKIIEKRQSVAFWCNPISGHATLYWYQQILGQGPKLLIQFQNNGVVDDSQLPKDRFSAERLKGVDSTLKIQPAKLEDSAVYLCASSLDFGQYFGPGTRLTVL.

The table lists this clonotype with many counts. V gene TRBV14 combines with J gene TRBJ1-1, with no clear D. The CDR3 has 15 residues. V was trimmed by 0 bases and J by 1 base, leaving 9 bases between them. Per germline, CDR1 SGHDN and CDR2 FVKESK. CDR3 amino acids: CASSQDVGRNTEAFF. The CDR3 DNA follows: TGTGCCAGCAGCCAAGACGTGGGAAGGAACACTGAAGCTTTCTTT.

This clonotype was seen repeatedly, ten times or more. This chain joins TRBV11-3 and TRBJ2-4; TRBD2 aligns across 12 bases. The V and J ends lost 1 base and 1 base, in that order; junction bases with no gene match: 5. From germline, CDR1 is SGHNT and CDR2 YENEEA. This CDR3 contains 18 residues. The DNA for the CDR3 is TGTGCCAGCAGCTTAGGAACTAGCGGGAGGCCGGCCAAAAACATTCAGTACTTC. Translating it yields CASSLGTSGRPAKNIQYF.

This clonotype has a count of ten or more. The CDR3 reads CSAREGAGLRTGELFF. In DNA, the CDR3 is TGCAGTGCTAGAGAAGGTGCCGGGCTGCGGACCGGGGAGCTGTTTTTT. This sequence joins TRBV20-1 and TRBJ2-2; no clear D. Germline lookup yields CDR1 DFQATT and CDR2 SNEGSKA (reference sequence). Trimming left V 0 bases short and J 5 bases short, with 16 bases between. This CDR3 is 16 amino acids long.